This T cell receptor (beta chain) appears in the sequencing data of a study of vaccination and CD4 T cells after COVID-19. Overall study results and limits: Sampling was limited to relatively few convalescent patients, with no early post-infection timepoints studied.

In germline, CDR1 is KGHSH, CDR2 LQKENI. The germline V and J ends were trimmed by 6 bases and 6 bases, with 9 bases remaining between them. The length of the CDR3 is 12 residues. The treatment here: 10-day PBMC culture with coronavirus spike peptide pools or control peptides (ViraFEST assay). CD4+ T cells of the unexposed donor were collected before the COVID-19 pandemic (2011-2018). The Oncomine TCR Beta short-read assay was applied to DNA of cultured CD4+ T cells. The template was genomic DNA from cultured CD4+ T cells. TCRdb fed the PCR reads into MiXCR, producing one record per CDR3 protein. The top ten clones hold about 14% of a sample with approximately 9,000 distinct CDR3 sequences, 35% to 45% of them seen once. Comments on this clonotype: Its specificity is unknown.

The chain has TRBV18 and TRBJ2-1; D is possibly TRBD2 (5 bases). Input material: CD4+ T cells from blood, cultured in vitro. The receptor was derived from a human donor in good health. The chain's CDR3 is CASSGSFNEQFF. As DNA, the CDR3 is TGTGCCAGCTCGGGGAGTTTCAATGAGCAGTTCTTC.